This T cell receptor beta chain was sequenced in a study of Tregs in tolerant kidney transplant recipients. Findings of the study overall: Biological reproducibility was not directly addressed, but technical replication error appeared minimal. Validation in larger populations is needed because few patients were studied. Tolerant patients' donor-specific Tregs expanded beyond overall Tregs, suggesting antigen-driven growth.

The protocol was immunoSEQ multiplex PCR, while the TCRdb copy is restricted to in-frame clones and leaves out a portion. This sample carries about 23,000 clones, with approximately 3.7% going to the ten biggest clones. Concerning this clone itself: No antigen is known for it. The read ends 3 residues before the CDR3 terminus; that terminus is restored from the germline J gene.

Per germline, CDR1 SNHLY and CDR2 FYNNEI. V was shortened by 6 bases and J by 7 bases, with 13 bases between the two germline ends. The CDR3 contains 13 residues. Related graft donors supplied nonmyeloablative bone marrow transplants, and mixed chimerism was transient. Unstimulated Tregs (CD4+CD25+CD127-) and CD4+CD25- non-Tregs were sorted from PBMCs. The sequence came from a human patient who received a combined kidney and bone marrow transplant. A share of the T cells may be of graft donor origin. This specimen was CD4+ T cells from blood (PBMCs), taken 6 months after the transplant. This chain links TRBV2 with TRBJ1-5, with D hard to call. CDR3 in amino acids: CASSVNPGQPQHF. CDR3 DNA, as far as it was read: TGTGCCAGCAGCGTGAACCCAGGCCAGCCC.